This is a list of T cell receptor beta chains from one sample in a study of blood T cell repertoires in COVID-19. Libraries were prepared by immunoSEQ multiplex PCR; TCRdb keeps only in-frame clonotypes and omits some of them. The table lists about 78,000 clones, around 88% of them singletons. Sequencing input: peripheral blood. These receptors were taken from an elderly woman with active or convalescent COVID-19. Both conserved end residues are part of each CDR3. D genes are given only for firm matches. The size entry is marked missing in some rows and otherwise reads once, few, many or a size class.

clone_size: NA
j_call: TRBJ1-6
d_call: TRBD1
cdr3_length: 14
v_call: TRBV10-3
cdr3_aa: CAISEGDRDSPLHF
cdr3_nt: TGTGCCATCAGTGAGGGTGACAGGGATTCACCCCTCCACTTT

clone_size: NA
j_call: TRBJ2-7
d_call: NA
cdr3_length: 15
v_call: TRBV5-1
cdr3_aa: CASSLAGVRNYEQYF
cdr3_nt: TGCGCCAGCAGCTTGGCCGGGGTTAGAAACTACGAGCAGTACTTC

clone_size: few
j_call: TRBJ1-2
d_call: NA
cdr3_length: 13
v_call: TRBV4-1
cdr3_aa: CASSQGATYGYTF
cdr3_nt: TGCGCCAGCAGCCAAGGAGCTACCTATGGCTACACCTTC

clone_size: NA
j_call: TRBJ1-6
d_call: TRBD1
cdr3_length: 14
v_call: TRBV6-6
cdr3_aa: CASSPTGPFSPLHF
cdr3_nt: TGTGCCAGCAGCCCGACAGGGCCTTTTTCACCCCTCCACTTT

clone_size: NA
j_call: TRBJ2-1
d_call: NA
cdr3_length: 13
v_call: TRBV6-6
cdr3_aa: CASSYSLSNEQFF
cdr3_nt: TGTGCCAGCAGTTACTCTCTCTCCAATGAGCAGTTCTTC

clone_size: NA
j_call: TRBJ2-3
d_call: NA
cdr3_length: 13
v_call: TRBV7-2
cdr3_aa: CASSFQGTDTQYF
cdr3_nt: TGTGCCAGCAGCTTCCAGGGGACAGATACGCAGTATTTT

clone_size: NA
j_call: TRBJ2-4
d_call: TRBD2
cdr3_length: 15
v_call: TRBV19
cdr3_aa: CASRGLAGGENIQYF
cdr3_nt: TGTGCCAGTAGGGGGCTAGCGGGAGGAGAAAACATTCAGTACTTC

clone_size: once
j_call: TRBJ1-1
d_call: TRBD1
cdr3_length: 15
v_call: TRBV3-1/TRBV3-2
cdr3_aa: CASSRSDRQNTEAFF
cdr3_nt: TGTGCCAGCAGCCGGTCGGACAGGCAGAACACTGAAGCTTTCTTT

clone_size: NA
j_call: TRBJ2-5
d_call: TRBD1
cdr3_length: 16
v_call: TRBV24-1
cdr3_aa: CATSASGRGQGETQYF
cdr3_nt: TGTGCCACCAGTGCCTCCGGCAGGGGGCAAGGGGAGACCCAGTACTTC

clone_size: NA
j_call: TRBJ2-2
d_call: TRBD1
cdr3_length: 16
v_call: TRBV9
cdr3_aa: CASSPRDRKGGGELFF
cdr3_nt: TGTGCCAGCAGCCCACGGGACAGAAAAGGCGGCGGGGAGCTGTTTTTT

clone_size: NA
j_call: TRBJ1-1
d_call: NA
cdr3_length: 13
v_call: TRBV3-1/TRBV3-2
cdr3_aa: CASSLQVNTEAFF
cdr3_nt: TGTGCCAGCAGCCTCCAGGTGAACACTGAAGCTTTCTTT

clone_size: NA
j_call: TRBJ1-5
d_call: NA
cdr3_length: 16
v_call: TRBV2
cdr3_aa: CASKKVREGSNQPQHF
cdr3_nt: TGTGCCAGCAAGAAGGTCAGGGAAGGAAGCAATCAGCCCCAGCATTTT

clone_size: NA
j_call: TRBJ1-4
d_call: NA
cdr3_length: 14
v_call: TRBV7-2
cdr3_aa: CASSVQGPRSTLFF
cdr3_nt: TGTGCCAGCAGCGTACAGGGCCCGCGAAGTACACTGTTTTTT

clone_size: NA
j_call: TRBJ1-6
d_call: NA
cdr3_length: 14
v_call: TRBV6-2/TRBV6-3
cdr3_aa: CASSYSTGVPPLHF
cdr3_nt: TGTGCCAGCAGTTACTCTACAGGAGTTCCACCCCTCCACTTT

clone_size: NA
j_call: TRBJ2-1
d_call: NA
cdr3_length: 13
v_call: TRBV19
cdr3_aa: CASSMVQVDEQFF
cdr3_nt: TGTGCCAGTAGTATGGTACAGGTAGATGAGCAGTTCTTC

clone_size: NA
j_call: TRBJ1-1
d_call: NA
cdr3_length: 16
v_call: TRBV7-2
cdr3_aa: CASRQRGGAMNTEAFF
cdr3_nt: TGTGCCAGCAGACAAAGGGGGGGGGCTATGAACACTGAAGCTTTCTTT

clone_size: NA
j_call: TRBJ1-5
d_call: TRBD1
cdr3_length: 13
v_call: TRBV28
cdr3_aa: CASSRQGYQPQHF
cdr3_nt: TGTGCCAGCAGTCGACAGGGGTATCAGCCCCAGCATTTT

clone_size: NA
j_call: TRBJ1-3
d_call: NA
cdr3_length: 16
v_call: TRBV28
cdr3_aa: CASSLGSGFSGNTIYF
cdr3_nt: TGTGCCAGCAGCCTAGGCAGCGGCTTCTCTGGAAACACCATATATTTT

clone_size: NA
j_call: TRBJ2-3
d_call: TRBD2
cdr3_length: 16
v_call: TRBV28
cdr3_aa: CASSRGLAGDGDTQYF
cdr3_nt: TGTGCCAGCAGTCGAGGGTTAGCGGGGGACGGAGATACGCAGTATTTT

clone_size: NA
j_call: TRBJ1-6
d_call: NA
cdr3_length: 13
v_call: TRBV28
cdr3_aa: CAMQRSYNSPLHF
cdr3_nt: TGTGCCATGCAACGGTCCTATAATTCACCCCTCCACTTT

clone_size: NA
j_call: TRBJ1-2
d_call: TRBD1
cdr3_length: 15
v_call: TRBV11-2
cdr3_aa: CASSLGTGGTYGYTF
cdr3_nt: TGTGCCAGCAGCTTGGGGACAGGGGGAACCTATGGCTACACCTTC

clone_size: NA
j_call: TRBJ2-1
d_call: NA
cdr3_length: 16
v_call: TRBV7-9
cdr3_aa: CASSLAPRGSYNEQFF
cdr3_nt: TGTGCCAGCAGCTTAGCGCCCCGCGGATCCTACAATGAGCAGTTCTTC

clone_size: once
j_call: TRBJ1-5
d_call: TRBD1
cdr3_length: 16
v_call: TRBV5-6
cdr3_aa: CASSLRTGYSNQPQHF
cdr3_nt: TGTGCCAGCAGCCTCAGGACAGGATATAGCAATCAGCCCCAGCATTTT

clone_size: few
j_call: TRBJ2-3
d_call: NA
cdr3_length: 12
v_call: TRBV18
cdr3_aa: CASSRQEDTQYF
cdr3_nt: TGTGCCAGCTCACGACAAGAGGATACGCAGTATTTT

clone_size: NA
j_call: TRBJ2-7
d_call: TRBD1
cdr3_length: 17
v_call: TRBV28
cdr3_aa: CASSSPMTGESFYEQYF
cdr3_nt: TGTGCCAGCAGTTCCCCTATGACAGGGGAATCCTTCTACGAGCAGTACTTC

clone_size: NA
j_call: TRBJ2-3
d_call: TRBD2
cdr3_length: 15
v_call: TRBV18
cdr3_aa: CASSSSGGGTDTQYF
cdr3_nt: TGTGCCAGCTCATCAAGCGGGGGGGGCACAGATACGCAGTATTTT

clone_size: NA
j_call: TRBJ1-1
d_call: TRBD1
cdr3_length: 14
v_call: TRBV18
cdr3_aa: CASSPQGAGTEAFF
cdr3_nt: TGTGCCAGCTCACCACAGGGGGCCGGCACTGAAGCTTTCTTT

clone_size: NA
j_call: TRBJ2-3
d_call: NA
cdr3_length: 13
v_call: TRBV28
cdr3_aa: CASSSGSTDTQYF
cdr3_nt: TGTGCCAGCAGTAGCGGGAGCACAGATACGCAGTATTTT

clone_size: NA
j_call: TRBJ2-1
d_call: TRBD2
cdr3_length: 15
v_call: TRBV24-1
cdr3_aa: CATSAVVGGEYEQFF
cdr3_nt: TGTGCCACCTCCGCTGTGGTCGGGGGGGAATATGAGCAGTTCTTC

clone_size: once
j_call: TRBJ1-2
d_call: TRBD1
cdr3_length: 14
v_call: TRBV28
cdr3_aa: CASRSQGAVGGYTF
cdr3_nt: TGTGCCAGCAGGTCACAGGGGGCAGTCGGTGGCTACACCTTC

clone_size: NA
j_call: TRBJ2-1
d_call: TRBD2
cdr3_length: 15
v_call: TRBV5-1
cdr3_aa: CASSLGLAGGHEQFF
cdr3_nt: TGCGCCAGCAGCTTGGGACTAGCGGGGGGCCATGAGCAGTTCTTC

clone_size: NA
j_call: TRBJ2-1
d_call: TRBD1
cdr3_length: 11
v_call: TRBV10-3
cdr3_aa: CAISEGTGRVF
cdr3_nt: TGTGCCATCAGTGAGGGGACAGGGAGAGTCTTC

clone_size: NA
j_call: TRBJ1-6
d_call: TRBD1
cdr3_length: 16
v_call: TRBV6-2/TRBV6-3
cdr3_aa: CASSRLGTANNSPLHF
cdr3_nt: TGTGCCAGCAGCCGACTGGGGACAGCCAATAATTCACCCCTCCACTTT

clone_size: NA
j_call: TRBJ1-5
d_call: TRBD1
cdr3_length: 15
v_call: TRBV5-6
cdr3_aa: CASSLGQVGNQPQHF
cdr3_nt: TGTGCCAGCAGCTTAGGACAGGTGGGGAATCAGCCCCAGCATTTT

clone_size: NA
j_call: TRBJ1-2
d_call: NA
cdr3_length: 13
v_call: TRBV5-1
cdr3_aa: CASSFGSGEGYTF
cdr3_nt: TGCGCCAGCAGCTTCGGGTCAGGGGAGGGCTACACCTTC

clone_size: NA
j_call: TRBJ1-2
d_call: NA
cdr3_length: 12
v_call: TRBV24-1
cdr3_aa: CATSSAGNGYTF
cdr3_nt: TGTGCCACCAGCAGTGCAGGAAATGGCTACACCTTC

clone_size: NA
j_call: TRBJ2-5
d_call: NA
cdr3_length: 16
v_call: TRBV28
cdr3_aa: CASILRTGIFEETQYF
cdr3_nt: TGTGCCAGCATCCTAAGAACAGGGATTTTCGAAGAGACCCAGTACTTC

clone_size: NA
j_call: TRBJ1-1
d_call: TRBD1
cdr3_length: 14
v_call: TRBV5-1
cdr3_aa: CASSNRDRGTEAFF
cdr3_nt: TGCGCCAGCAGCAACCGGGACAGGGGAACTGAAGCTTTCTTT

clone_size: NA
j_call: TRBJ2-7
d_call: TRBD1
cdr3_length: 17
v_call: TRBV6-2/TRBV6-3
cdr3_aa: CASSSSTGVGISFEQYF
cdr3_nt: TGTGCCAGCAGTTCGTCTACAGGGGTTGGGATTTCGTTCGAGCAGTACTTC

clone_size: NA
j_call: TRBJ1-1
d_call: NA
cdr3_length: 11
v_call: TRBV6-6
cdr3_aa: CATVGGTEAFF
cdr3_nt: TGTGCCACCGTGGGGGGCACTGAAGCTTTCTTT

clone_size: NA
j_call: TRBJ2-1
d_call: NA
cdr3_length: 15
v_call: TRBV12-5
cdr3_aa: CASGLDRVEGDEQFF
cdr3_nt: TGTGCTAGTGGTTTGGACAGGGTTGAGGGGGATGAGCAGTTCTTC

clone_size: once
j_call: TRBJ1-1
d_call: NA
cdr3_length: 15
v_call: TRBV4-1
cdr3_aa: CASSRTERMNTEAFF
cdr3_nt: TGCGCCAGCAGCCGCACAGAACGAATGAACACTGAAGCTTTCTTT

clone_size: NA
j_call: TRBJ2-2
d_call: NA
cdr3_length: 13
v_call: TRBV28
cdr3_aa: CASRGTNTGELFF
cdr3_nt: TGTGCCAGCAGGGGGACTAACACCGGGGAGCTGTTTTTT

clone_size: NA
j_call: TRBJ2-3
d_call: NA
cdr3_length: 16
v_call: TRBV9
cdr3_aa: CASSVAPVEGLGTQYF
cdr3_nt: TGTGCCAGCAGCGTAGCACCGGTCGAGGGCCTGGGTACGCAGTATTTT

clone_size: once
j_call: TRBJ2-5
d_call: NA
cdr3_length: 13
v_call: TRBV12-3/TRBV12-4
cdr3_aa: CASSSDYQETQYF
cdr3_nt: TGTGCCAGCAGTTCGGACTATCAAGAGACCCAGTACTTC

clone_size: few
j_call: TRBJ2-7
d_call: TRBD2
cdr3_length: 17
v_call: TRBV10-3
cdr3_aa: CAISESMGLAIVDEQYF
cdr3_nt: TGTGCCATCAGTGAGTCGATGGGACTAGCAATCGTCGACGAGCAGTACTTC

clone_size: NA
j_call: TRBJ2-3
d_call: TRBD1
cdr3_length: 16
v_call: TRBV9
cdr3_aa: CASSAAGTATADTQYF
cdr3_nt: TGTGCCAGCAGCGCCGCCGGGACAGCGACTGCAGATACGCAGTATTTT

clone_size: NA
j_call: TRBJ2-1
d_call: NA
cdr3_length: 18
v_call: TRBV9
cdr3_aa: CASSVGVGHVNSYNEQFF
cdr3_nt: TGTGCCAGCAGCGTAGGCGTGGGGCACGTAAACTCCTACAATGAGCAGTTCTTC

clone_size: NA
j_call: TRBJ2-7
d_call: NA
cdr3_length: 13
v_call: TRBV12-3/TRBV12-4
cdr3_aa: CASRKGNGNEQYF
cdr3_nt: TGTGCCAGCAGGAAGGGAAACGGGAACGAGCAGTACTTC

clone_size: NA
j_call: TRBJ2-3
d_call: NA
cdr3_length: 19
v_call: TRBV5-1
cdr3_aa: CASSLDWGLFSPSTDTQYF
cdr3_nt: TGCGCCAGCAGCTTGGACTGGGGACTTTTTAGCCCTAGCACAGATACGCAGTATTTT